A selection of T cell receptor beta chains follows, all from one sample in a study of tumor-infiltrating lymphocytes in primary liver carcinoma. TCRdb reprocessed the multiplex PCR reads via MiXCR and lists one record per CDR3 protein. The top ten hold about 17% of the sample, which has around 330,000 distinct CDR3 sequences, approximately 58% seen once. Sequences were obtained from peripheral blood. The receptors were gathered from a woman aged 25 to 45 with primary liver carcinoma and hepatitis B virus infection. CDR3s include the opening cysteine and the closing phenylalanine or tryptophan. The D gene is left open where the match is weak. Size tells how often a clone was seen (once, few, many) or the class of an expanded clone, and some rows leave it out.

few | - | TRBJ2-5 | TRBV5-1 | TGCGCCAGCAGCTTGGCCCTAGATGACCAGTACTTC | CASSLALDDQYF
few | TRBD1 | TRBJ2-7 | TRBV12-3/TRBV12-4 | TGTGCCAGCAGGTCCGGGACAGGGGGGTACGAGCAGTACTTC | CASRSGTGGYEQYF
- | - | TRBJ2-1 | TRBV4-1 | TGCGCCAGCAGCCAAGATTTGGGGAATGAGCAGTTCTTC | CASSQDLGNEQFF
- | TRBD1 | TRBJ2-3 | TRBV11-3 | TGTGCCAGCGGGCGGAGGGGACAGGGGCTCCACACAGATACGCAGTATTTT | CASGRRGQGLHTDTQYF
- | TRBD2 | TRBJ2-3 | TRBV11-2 | TGTGCCATCCATAGCGGGAGGGCAACGGATACGCAGTATTTT | CAIHSGRATDTQYF
- | - | TRBJ2-1 | TRBV5-1 | TGCGCCAGCACCCTGGAGAGCGGCTCCTACAATGAGCAATTCTTC | CASTLESGSYNEQFF
many | TRBD1 | TRBJ2-5 | TRBV10-3 | TGTGCCATCAGAGGACAGGGCCAAGAGACCCAGTACTTC | CAIRGQGQETQYF
- | TRBD1 | TRBJ2-5 | TRBV11-1 | TGTGCCAGTAGCGTCGGGACAGAACAAGGGACCCAGTACTTC | CASSVGTEQGTQYF
- | - | TRBJ1-1 | TRBV7-9 | TGTGCGAGCAGCTCGTGGAAGGGAACTGAAGCTTTCTTT | CASSSWKGTEAFF
few | - | TRBJ2-3 | TRBV7-8 | TGTGCCAGCAGCTTAGGTGGGGGGTGGGGGACAGATACGCAGTATTTT | CASSLGGGWGTDTQYF
- | - | TRBJ2-5 | TRBV5-4 | TGTGCCAGCAGCCTGGAGCTTCCGGGAGAGACCCAGTACTTC | CASSLELPGETQYF
- | TRBD1 | TRBJ2-1 | TRBV5-6 | TGTGCCAACAGCTTCCCAGGGGGCGTCCAATCCTACAATGAGCAGTTCTTC | CANSFPGGVQSYNEQFF
few | - | TRBJ1-2 | TRBV6-5 | TGTGCCAGCAGTTACTCGGGGTCATATGGCTACACCTTC | CASSYSGSYGYTF
many | TRBD1 | TRBJ2-7 | TRBV29-1 | TGCAGCGTGCGAGGGGGCCCAGAGCAGTACTTC | CSVRGGPEQYF
- | TRBD1 | TRBJ2-1 | TRBV5-6 | TGTGCCAGCAGCTTCGGGACAGGGGCGAGTGAGCAGTTCTTC | CASSFGTGASEQFF
- | - | TRBJ2-1 | TRBV5-4 | TGTGCCAGCAGCTTGCTAGAGGGAACGAGGGAGCAGTTCTTC | CASSLLEGTREQFF
- | TRBD2 | TRBJ2-7 | TRBV12-3/TRBV12-4 | TGTGCCAGTTCTCATCGGACTAGCGGCTCCTACGAGGAGTACTTC | CASSHRTSGSYEEYF
- | - | TRBJ1-1 | TRBV13 | TGTGCCAGCAGCTTTAACGGGGCGAACACTGAAGCTTTCTTT | CASSFNGANTEAFF
many | - | TRBJ2-5 | TRBV11-2 | TGTGCCAGCAGCTTAGAGAACGGCATCCAAGAGACCCAGTACTTC | CASSLENGIQETQYF
- | - | TRBJ2-1 | TRBV12-3/TRBV12-4 | TGTGTCAGCAGTTTAGGCCCCCTGGGGTTCTTC | CVSSLGPLGFF
few | TRBD2 | TRBJ2-3 | TRBV29-1 | TGCAGCGTTGACCATACTAGCGGGAGGACAGAAACGCAGTATTTT | CSVDHTSGRTETQYF
few | TRBD2 | TRBJ2-7 | TRBV4-3 | TGCGCCAGCAGCCCCCTAGTAGCGGGAGCCTACGAGCAGTACTTC | CASSPLVAGAYEQYF
- | - | TRBJ2-1 | TRBV19 | TGTGCCAGTAGTTCGACCTTTCAGAGCGCAGAGCAGTTCTTC | CASSSTFQSAEQFF
- | - | TRBJ1-1 | TRBV6-1 | TGTGCCATCCTGACGGGCGGTACTGAAGCTTTCTTT | CAILTGGTEAFF
- | - | TRBJ2-1 | TRBV19 | TGTACCAGTAGTATCCAGGGGGGTGATGAGCAGTTCTTC | CTSSIQGGDEQFF
few | TRBD2 | TRBJ2-5 | TRBV10-2 | TGCGCCAGCAGTGACACACTAGCGGGAGAAGAGACCCAGTACTTC | CASSDTLAGEETQYF
- | - | TRBJ1-5 | TRBV6-2/TRBV6-3 | TGTGCCAGCAGACGCCATATAGGGGGAGGAAGGCAGCCCCAGCATTTT | CASRRHIGGGRQPQHF
- | - | TRBJ1-6 | TRBV11-2 | TGCGCCAGCAGCCTCAATTGGATGGATTCACCCCTCCACTTT | CASSLNWMDSPLHF
- | - | TRBJ1-4 | TRBV29-1 | TGCAGCGTTGGAGTTGAGTGGGCAGGTGAAAAACTGTTTTTT | CSVGVEWAGEKLFF
few | TRBD2 | TRBJ2-1 | TRBV7-9 | TGTGCCAGCAGCCTGGGGACTAGCGGGGGGAATGAGCAGTTCTTC | CASSLGTSGGNEQFF
- | - | TRBJ2-2 | TRBV28 | TGTGCCAGCAGCGATGCTTGGGAGCTGTTTTTT | CASSDAWELFF
- | - | TRBJ1-2 | TRBV11-2 | TGTGCCAGCAGCTCCCAAGGGGACTTAACCTATGGCTACACCTTC | CASSSQGDLTYGYTF
few | - | TRBJ2-7 | TRBV13 | TGTGCCAGCAGCTTCCGGGACTTGTCCTACGAGCAGTACTTC | CASSFRDLSYEQYF
few | TRBD1 | TRBJ2-5 | TRBV7-9 | TGTGCCAGCAGCTTAGGGGGGACAGCCCGAGAGACCCAGTACTTC | CASSLGGTARETQYF
- | TRBD2 | TRBJ2-7 | TRBV28 | TGTTGTTCGGGAGGAAACTACGAGCAGTACTTC | CCSGGNYEQYF
- | TRBD2 | TRBJ2-5 | TRBV5-6 | TGTGCCAGCAGCTTCATGCGCGGACAGGCTAGCGGGAGGGCCGGAGAGACCCAGTACTTC | CASSFMRGQASGRAGETQYF
few | - | TRBJ2-3 | TRBV11-2 | TGTGCCAGCAGCTGGCTTGCGGTGATTAGCACAGATACTCAGTATTTT | CASSWLAVISTDTQYF
- | - | TRBJ2-7 | TRBV5-5 | TGTGCCAGCAGCTCCCAAATCGAGCAGTACTTC | CASSSQIEQYF
few | TRBD1 | TRBJ1-4 | TRBV12-3/TRBV12-4 | TGTGCCAGCAGCCCCACCGACAGGGGGGGTGAAAAACTGTTTTTT | CASSPTDRGGEKLFF
- | TRBD1 | TRBJ1-4 | TRBV19 | TGTGCCGTCCGGGACAGGGGCAGAAATGAAAAACTGTTTTTT | CAVRDRGRNEKLFF